This T cell receptor beta chain was found in a study of lymphopenia after photon versus proton radiotherapy (dated by TCRdb to between 2018 and 2020). Background on the whole study: Photon and proton radiation therapy were compared by the study for their immunological effects in patients with gastrointestinal tumors who developed high-grade lymphopenia. The cohort included 20 or so patients with gastrointestinal tumors who developed lymphopenia after receiving either photon or proton therapy. The goal of the study was to describe how the two radiation modalities differ in their effects on the immune system.

The germline V gene provides CDR1 SGHAT and CDR2 FQNNGV. V is shortened by 0 bases, J by 4 bases, and the region joining them spans 15 bases. Its CDR3 holds 16 amino acids, cysteine through phenylalanine. Kept here is only the CDR3 DNA, which spans 48 bases and is read in frame from base 1. Notes on this clone: It lacks a known antigen. Qualities for individual bases were not recorded, and no much larger clone is one base off.

Study-wide conclusions, independent of this receptor: Across the cohort, an inverse correlation was found between a larger post-nadir drop in TCR diversity and overall survival time among patients who died. Proton-treated patients stayed relatively stable during treatment, while photon-treated patients lost naive T cells and TCR diversity and gained effector/memory populations. The survival association was assessed only in patients who died, and better survival with proton therapy was presented by the authors as a possibility rather than a demonstrated result. After the lymphocyte count nadir, oligoclonal expansion, especially of CD8+ Temra cells, was observed in photon-treated repertoires, and the drop in diversity was driven by this expansion.

Library preparation was by the immunoSEQ multiplex PCR assay. Deep sequencing of rearranged TCR beta loci, alongside multiparametric flow cytometry, was used to profile T cell repertoires. This immuneACCESS table, as held by TCRdb, lists in-frame sequences with V and J called but not all clones. Of the missing ones, under half trace to an unresolved V gene in checked studies; the others have no known cause. In all, the sample holds about 45,000 clones, and over 75% of those were seen once. Clones ranked in the top ten supply around 2% of the sample. The chain is made from TRBV11-2 and TRBJ1-2; possibly the D gene is TRBD1, per 5 matching bases. The sequencing here drew on peripheral blood, taken from a patient treated with photon-based radiotherapy. The receptor comes from a man in his forties with gastric cancer. Read as DNA, the sequence is TGTGCCAGCAGCTTAGATAGGGGTCTACGGTCCTATGGCTACACCTTC. Translated, this is CASSLDRGLRSYGYTF.